This T cell receptor beta chain was observed in a study of blood T cells in healthy people across ages. Study information: The template switching approach captured approximately one barcoded beta molecule for every two T cells.

Caucasian, healthy and from Russia, the donors were aged between about 6 and 90. In germline, CDR1 is MNHEY, CDR2 SMNVEV (reference sequence). This CDR3 is built from 16 residues. With 4 bases clipped from V and 1 base from J, the junction kept 6 bases outside the gene matches. It was with a sample-barcoded 5' primer and a J-beta primer mix that a second PCR of roughly 7 to 12 cycles was run. Each of the cDNA molecules was tagged by a template-switch adaptor with 12 random nucleotides. TCRdb itself ran the 5' RACE reads through MiXCR, one entry per CDR3 protein. Found here are about 1.6 million distinct CDR3 sequences, 30% to 35% of them singletons; the top ten hold approximately 10%. The table lists this clonotype with a few counts.

Sequencing input: blood. The chain combines TRBV27 with TRBJ2-7, with 11 bases lining up with TRBD2. This receptor was taken from a woman in her twenties or thirties in good health. The CDR3 loop reads CASSSLTSGVSYEQYF. CDR3 bases: TGTGCCAGCAGTTCTCTGACTAGCGGGGTTTCCTACGAGCAGTACTTC.